These 17 T cell receptor beta chains share one sample of origin, sequenced in a study of CD8 T cells in ankylosing spondylitis. One entry per CDR3 protein results from TCRdb running MiXCR on the 5' RACE reads. This table has a few hundred thousand distinct CDR3 sequences, 5.5% to 7.5% appearing once. Their recognized antigens are unknown. The study's findings and limits: Blood of patients with ankylosing spondylitis appeared to be characterized by a TCR beta motif of eight or nine highly homologous variants.

Sequenced sample: blood, either unsorted or a sorted T cell fraction (not recorded which). The origin of the receptors is a male donor with ankylosing spondylitis.

Many counts were recorded for this clonotype. This sequence joins TRBV6-5 and TRBJ2-7, with D perhaps matching TRBD2 (6 bases). Germline assignment: CDR1 MNHEY and CDR2 SVGAGI. This CDR3 has 15 residues. Trimming removed 0 bases at V and 5 bases at J, with 14 bases between. Here the CDR3 DNA reads TGTGCCAGCAGTTACTCGAGTGTCGGGAGAGACGAGCAGTACTTC. Its protein product is CASSYSSVGRDEQYF.

The CDR3 protein is CASSSRGAGAYEQYF. The CDR3 region has the DNA TGTGCCAGCAGTTCCCGTGGAGCGGGAGCTTACGAGCAGTACTTC. The chain combines TRBV27 with TRBJ2-7, with 8 bases matching TRBD2. This CDR3 spans 15 amino acids. The V segment lost 4 bases and the J segment 4 bases; nucleotides outside the gene matches: 9. Germline CDR1 and CDR2: MNHEY and SMNVEV (reference sequence).

This clonotype showed up many times. This chain joins TRBV9 and TRBJ2-7, with D perhaps given as TRBD1 or TRBD2 (6 bases each). CDR3 length equals 18 residues. CDR1 and CDR2 (germline): SGDLS, YYNGEE. V dropped 0 bases and J dropped 0 bases, with 19 bases sitting between them. The CDR3 here is CASSVGGGSRSSSYEQYF. CDR3 sequence (DNA): TGTGCCAGCAGCGTAGGAGGGGGGTCCCGTTCAAGCTCCTACGAGCAGTACTTC.

This clonotype was observed a handful of times. One end of the junction fails to match germline, which may point to a read error. The rearrangement joins TRBV27 to TRBJ2-7; D might be TRBD1 (6 bases). This CDR3 has 12 amino acids. The germline V gene has CDR1 MNHEY and CDR2 SMNVEV (reference sequence). The CDR3 here is CGSRGSYYEQYF. In DNA form, the CDR3 reads TGTGGCAGCAGGGGCAGCTACTACGAGCAGTACTTC.

Many counts were recorded for this clonotype. An end of the junction differs from the germline gene, which may be a read error. The CDR3: CASSDSGPSNSPLHF. DNA for the CDR3: TGTGCCAGCAGTGACTCCGGACCCAGCAATTCACCCCTCCACTTT. The chain employs TRBV6-5 and TRBJ1-6; unclear D gene. The CDR3 extends over 15 amino acids. In germline, CDR1 is MNHEY, CDR2 SVGAGI.

This clonotype was seen at least ten times. The chain combines TRBV19 with TRBJ2-3; a possible D gene is TRBD2 (5 bases). Germline CDR1 LNHDA, CDR2 SQIVND (reference sequence). This CDR3 contains 13 residues. Trimming pared 7 bases from V and 4 bases from J, leaving 12 bases between. The CDR3, as DNA: TGTGCCAGTACCATCGGACTGCCAGATACGCAGTATTTT. It yields the protein CASTIGLPDTQYF.

This clonotype was detected ten times or more. This chain connects TRBV12-3 or TRBV12-4 to TRBJ2-1, with unresolved D. V was pared by 4 bases and J by 12 bases, with 37 bases between. This CDR3 comprises 20 residues. DNA of the CDR3: TGTGCCAGCAGTTCATTGCACTTTTTTTCCCTCCCTAGTTTCTCCGTCGCGCAGTTCTTC. It is translated as CASSSLHFFSLPSFSVAQFF.

This clonotype appeared many times. The chain has TRBV9 and TRBJ2-7; no reliable D call. Germline V gene sequence: CDR1 SGDLS, CDR2 YYNGEE. Deletions cut 0 bases from V and 2 bases from J, with 12 bases between. There are 15 residues in the CDR3. The CDR3 DNA is TGTGCCAGCAGCGTAGGTGCCCAGGCGACCTACGAGCAGTACTTC. Translated: CASSVGAQATYEQYF.

This clonotype was detected many times. V gene TRBV4-2 combines with J gene TRBJ2-1; no reliable D call. V lost 8 bases and J lost 7, with 9 bases in between. This CDR3 is 11 amino acids long. The germline V gene has CDR1 LGHNA and CDR2 YNFKEQ. The CDR3 loop reads CASLGQNEQFF. CDR3 DNA: TGTGCCAGCCTGGGCCAGAATGAGCAGTTCTTC.

This clonotype was counted many times. The chain has TRBV29-1 and TRBJ2-1, with 7 bases aligning to TRBD2. The V gene's germline CDR1 is SQVTM and CDR2 ANQGSEA. The J segment lost 4 bases and the V segment lost 7 bases, leaving 7 bases of the junction unmatched. This CDR3 has 13 amino acids. CDR3 sequence: CSAGGRRYNEQFF. The CDR3 nucleotides are TGCAGCGCGGGAGGACGGAGATACAATGAGCAGTTCTTC.

This clonotype has just a few counts. The V call is TRBV27, the J call TRBJ2-7; D call uncertain. Germline lookup yields CDR1 MNHEY and CDR2 SMNVEV (reference sequence). The CDR3 is made up of 14 amino acids. V shed 3 bases and J shed 5 bases, with 14 bases lying between them. The CDR3, as DNA: TGTGCCAGCAGTTTTGTTCCGAATTTCCACGAGCAGTACTTC. It translates to CASSFVPNFHEQYF.

With regard to this clonotype: A clone one base away is much larger, so this may be a read error. The missing conserved phenylalanine or tryptophan at the end of this CDR3 makes a read error likely. V is TRBV25-1 and J is TRBJ1-1; the match to TRBD1 covers 9 bases. CDR1 and CDR2 from the germline V gene are MGHDK and SYGVNS. The CDR3 has 13 amino acids. The junction had 8 bases not matched to a gene; V was cut back by 7 bases and J by 8 bases. The CDR3 region is CASNPGGTGEAFI. The CDR3 DNA sequence: TGTGCCAGCAATCCCGGGGGGACAGGGGAAGCTTTCATT.

There are many counts of this clonotype. This chain joins TRBV27 and TRBJ1-2; maybe TRBD1 (6 bases). The germline V gene has CDR1 MNHEY and CDR2 SMNVEV (reference sequence). CDR3 length equals 16 residues. The V end lost 4 bases, the J end lost 4 bases, and 19 bases lay between the germline ends. This chain's CDR3 is CASSSINPAGVYGYTF. DNA for the CDR3: TGTGCCAGCAGTTCCATTAACCCGGCAGGGGTCTATGGCTACACCTTC.

This clonotype was recorded a few times. The genes are TRBV11-2 and TRBJ2-1; tentative D call: TRBD2 (6 bases). This CDR3 spans 15 amino acids. Germline V CDR1 and CDR2: SGHAT, FQNNGV. The germline V and J ends were trimmed by 5 bases and 0 bases, with 11 bases remaining between them. The CDR3 region has the DNA TGTGCCAGCAGCGAAAAGCGGGTCTCCTACAATGAGCAGTTCTTC. Its translation: CASSEKRVSYNEQFF. The variable domain in full, with the rest retrieved from reference TRBV11-2 and TRBJ2-1, is EAGVAQSPRYKIIEKRQSVAFWCNPISGHATLYWYQQILGQGPKLLIQFQNNGVVDDSQLPKDRFSAERLKGVDSTLKIQPAKLEDSAVYLCASSEKRVSYNEQFFGPGTRLTVL.

This clonotype was seen at least ten times. The chain employs TRBV27 and TRBJ1-1; D gene unclear. V shed 2 bases and J shed 0 bases, with 10 bases lying between them. This CDR3 is built from 15 residues. Per germline, CDR1 MNHEY and CDR2 SMNVEV (reference sequence). The CDR3 nucleotides read TGTGCCAGCAGTTTAAGAGGTTTGTTGAACACTGAAGCTTTCTTT. It is translated as CASSLRGLLNTEAFF.

The chain joins TRBV7-9 to TRBJ1-5; D not certain. V lost 3 bases and J 2 bases, leaving 8 bases between the germline ends. The germline CDR1 and CDR2 sequences are SEHNR and FQNEAQ (reference sequence). The CDR3 consists of 14 residues. The CDR3 protein is CASSLQERNQPQHF. The CDR3 DNA sequence: TGTGCCAGCAGCTTGCAGGAACGCAATCAGCCCCAGCATTTT. The full variable domain, its missing parts supplied by reference TRBV7-9 and TRBJ1-5, is DTGVSQNPRHKITKRGQNVTFRCDPISEHNRLYWYRQTLGQGPEFLTYFQNEAQLEKSRLLSDRFSAERPKGSFSTLEIQRTEQGDSAMYLCASSLQERNQPQHFGDGTRLSIL.

This clonotype was recorded at least ten times. V gene TRBV29-1 combines with J gene TRBJ1-2, with D possibly TRBD1 on 5 matching bases. The V and J ends lost 3 bases and 8 bases respectively, with 10 bases between them. Germline assignment: CDR1 SQVTM and CDR2 ANQGSEA. This CDR3 has 11 residues. As DNA, the CDR3 is TGCAGCGTTGAGGGGCGGAGAGGCTACACCTTC. This sequence encodes CSVEGRRGYTF.